Detailed here is one T cell receptor (beta chain). Germline V gene lookup returns CDR1 MNHNS and CDR2 SASEGT. V lost 6 bases, J lost 4 bases, and 15 bases lay in between. The CDR3 covers 15 residues. Template material for amplifying TCR beta CDR3 regions consisted of RNA transcripts. Carried out on the TCR CDR3, a first-round RT-PCR used the HTBI primer set. MiXCR, applied by TCRdb to the multiplex PCR reads, yields one record per CDR3 protein. The data contain 270,000 or so distinct CDR3 sequences, about 15% of them singletons. This sample was included in a study of T cells in Graves' hyperthyroidism and ophthalmopathy.

The V and J genes are TRBV6-1 and TRBJ2-2; no reliable D call. The clonotype comes from a woman aged 45-59 years with Graves' hyperthyroidism that later progressed to Graves' ophthalmopathy. The sequenced sample was blood. The CDR3 sequence: CASSPWPAGTGELFF. In nucleotides, the CDR3 is TGTGCCAGCAGCCCATGGCCTGCTGGCACCGGGGAGCTGTTTTTT.